One T cell receptor (beta chain) is described in this entry. The table lists this clonotype with a few counts. The antigen this receptor binds is unknown. No clone much larger than this one lies a single base away; base qualities are absent. The TCR beta CDR3 regions were amplified from the RNA transcripts. For the first round of RT-PCR on the TCR CDR3, the HTBI primer set was used together with the Qiagen OneStep RT-PCR kit. Libraries were constructed in a second round of multiplex PCR, after which size selection and purification were performed. Sequencing of the libraries was done on an Illumina HiSeq2000 using paired-end 100 bp reads. Under the source paper's analysis protocol: SOAPnuke was used to process the raw data, with reads discarded if the reads contained adapters or uncalled bases, had a mean Phred below 15, or lacked an exact constant-primer or identifier match. COPE v1.2.5 was used to merge the high-quality paired reads, and each unique nucleotide sequence was defined as a clonotype. Clonotypes were aligned to IMGT TRBV, TRBD and TRBJ reference segments using MiTCR v1.1. Analysis was restricted to V-J combinations with a frequency above 0.0001, which covered roughly 99% of repertoires. A TCS score was defined as the ratio of F50 (clonal expansion) to E x V (chaos), with BLOSUM62-based TCRdist applied between CDR3 peptides within each V-J. Welch's t-statistics and random forest reduced 514 V-J features to roughly 13, which were used in a naive Bayes classifier (R e1071). The public reads were run again by TCRdb, first through fastp at Q25 and then through MiXCR, and only productive beta chains were kept. All rows with the same CDR3 protein become a single entry with the most common DNA and genes. Here the V and J calls rest on TCRdb's processing, not on the authors' analysis. For this sample the table gives approximately 360,000 distinct CDR3 sequences, of which roughly 25% were detected only once. Of the sample, more than 60% is held by the ten largest clones.

A patient counted as having stable Graves' hyperthyroidism if no progression to ophthalmopathy occurred over 18 months of follow-up. The hyperthyroidism patients were between 18 and 65 years old and newly diagnosed, with a disease duration of less than 2 months. Any patient with an uncontrolled infection, another autoimmune disease, pregnancy or lactation was excluded. Clinical symptoms, serum thyroxine and TRAb, thyroid ultrasound, and orbital computed tomography formed the basis for the diagnoses. PBMCs were isolated from 8 to 10 ml of fresh peripheral blood by Ficoll-Paque density gradient centrifugation. Total RNA was extracted with Trizol reagent, and quality was checked on an Agilent 2100 Bioanalyzer. The entry originates in a study of T cells in Graves' hyperthyroidism and ophthalmopathy (dated by TCRdb to the late 2010s). With regard to the full study: Peripheral blood was sampled at the time of initial diagnosis, prior to any treatment. Thyroid tissue and blood T-cell repertoires from more than 5 Graves' hyperthyroidism patients were also compared in the study. The paper reports TCR Vbeta CDR3 sequencing of some 140 peripheral blood samples: around 45 ophthalmopathy, about 75 hyperthyroidism and around 17 progressor patients. Once sampling was done, hyperthyroidism patients were given methimazole at a starting dose of 30 mg daily, whereas ophthalmopathy patients were given high-dose intravenous methylprednisolone. Prospective prediction of ophthalmopathy was tested in an independent validation cohort of 18 to 20 hyperthyroidism patients and 15 to 17 patients who later progressed to ophthalmopathy. To identify distinguishing TCR V-J signatures, a discovery cohort of about 100 patients was used, comprising under 45 with Graves' ophthalmopathy and around 60 with stable Graves' hyperthyroidism. The approximately 100 discovery patients were divided at random into training and test sets in a 7:3 ratio. Results the study describes overall, beyond this receptor: During validation, the model predicted progression to ophthalmopathy a median of approximately six months ahead of onset, with almost 71% sensitivity and 72% to 85% specificity. Sample size was not statistically predetermined, and blinding of investigators to group allocation was not performed. A model built on a 13 V-J signature distinguished ophthalmopathy from stable hyperthyroidism, reaching about 88% sensitivity and about 81% specificity in cross-validation and 80%/75% in testing. Most expanded thyroid clonotypes (frequency above 0.001) were also detected in blood, a finding suggesting that blood repertoires may reflect thyroid immune responses.

Looking up the germline V gene (reference sequence) yields CDR1 LGHDT and CDR2 YNNKEL. V drops 2 bases and J drops 8 bases, leaving 12 bases in between. From the cysteine up to the phenylalanine, the CDR3 has a length of 13 residues. Solely the CDR3 DNA is kept, with 39 bases framed from the first base. In this chain, TRBV3-1 is recombined with TRBJ1-2, and the D gene may be TRBD1, 5 bases matching. The source is a man in his fifties or sixties with Graves' hyperthyroidism. The sequenced material came from blood. At the DNA level, the sequence is TGTGCCAGCAGCCAACAGGACAACAGAGGCTACACCTTC. This gives the protein CASSQQDNRGYTF.